Shown below are 29 T cell receptor beta chains from a single sample sequenced in a study of control samples from healthy donors and cancer patients. Assay: immunoSEQ multiplex PCR; the TCRdb copy retains only in-frame clones and omits some. Seen here are approximately 30,000 clones, approximately 87% observed once, and the top ten hold roughly 1.6%. Sequenced material: PBMCs. The receptors shown here come from a woman aged 40 to 50 with lung cancer.

V is TRBV21-1 and J is TRBJ2-3; the table's TRBD2 call for D was not verified on the DNA. TRBV21-1 is designated a pseudogene. This CDR3 region has 15 residues. CDR3 loop: CASSKLGGSTDTQYF. DNA of the CDR3: TGTGCCAGCAGCAAACTCGGGGGTAGCACAGATACGCAGTATTTT.

The chain employs TRBV18 and TRBJ1-6; D is possibly TRBD1 (6 bases). The germline gives CDR1 KGHSH, CDR2 LQKENI. The CDR3 totals 15 residues. Trimming cost V 3 bases and J 4 bases, with 10 bases left between them. DNA for the CDR3: TGTGCCAGCTCACCCCGGACAGAGTATAATTCACCCCTCCACTTT. It codes for CASSPRTEYNSPLHF.

The chain uses TRBV4-1 and TRBJ1-5; the match to TRBD1 covers 8 bases. Germline CDR1 and CDR2: MGHRA and YSYEKL. The V segment lost 0 bases and the J segment 0 bases; nucleotides outside the gene matches: 7. The CDR3 spans 18 residues. The DNA for the CDR3 is TGCGCCAGCAGCCAAGATCCGGCAGGGGGCTATAGCAATCAGCCCCAGCATTTT. Translating gives CASSQDPAGGYSNQPQHF.

The chain recombines TRBV18 with TRBJ1-4; D not resolved. The ends were cut back, 5 bases at V and 6 bases at J, with 10 bases in the middle. The CDR3 extends over 13 amino acids. Germline V gives CDR1 KGHSH, CDR2 LQKENI. The CDR3 DNA reads as TGTGCCAGCTCAATGGGTCGGGATGAAAAACTGTTTTTT. Its translation is CASSMGRDEKLFF.

The rearrangement links TRBV15 to TRBJ1-2, with 8 bases aligning to TRBD1. J gave up 8 bases and V 1 base, and 6 bases lay outside the gene matches. Germline lookup yields CDR1 LNHNV and CDR2 YYDKDF (reference sequence). The CDR3 extends over 14 amino acids. CDR3 DNA: TGTGCCACCAGCAGAGGTGGACAGGGTGGCGGCTACACCTTC. Translating gives CATSRGGQGGGYTF.

CDR3 sequence reads: CASSPISGTSGVEQYF. The CDR3 DNA is TGTGCCAGCAGCCCTATTTCCGGGACTAGCGGGGTTGAGCAGTACTTC. The genes are TRBV7-2 and TRBJ2-7; TRBD2 aligns across 13 bases. J lost 7 bases, V lost 5 bases, and 11 bases had no gene match. The germline V gene has CDR1 SGHTA and CDR2 FQGNSA. This CDR3 comprises 16 residues.

The chain joins TRBV7-2 to TRBJ2-2, with D unresolved. Germline V gene sequence: CDR1 SGHTA, CDR2 FQGNSA. The V gene lost 11 bases and the J gene lost 7 bases, with 17 bases spanning the gap. This CDR3 is 13 amino acids long. CDR3 nucleotide sequence: TGTGCCGCGGCCTGGACCCAGGTCGGGGAGCTGTTTTTT. This encodes CAAAWTQVGELFF.

CDR3 in DNA: TGTGCCAGCAGTCGGGGAAACACCATATATTTT. Amino acid sequence: CASSRGNTIYF. The chain links TRBV25-1 to TRBJ1-3, with D unclear. V shed 5 bases and J shed 4 bases, with 3 bases lying between them. The germline gives CDR1 MGHDK, CDR2 SYGVNS. CDR3 size: 11 residues.

This chain uses TRBV4-2 with TRBJ1-1, with D perhaps matching TRBD1 (5 bases). The V gene lost 4 bases and the J gene lost 0 bases, with 6 bases spanning the gap. CDR3 length: 13 amino acids. Germline loops: CDR1 LGHNA, CDR2 YNFKEQ. Here the CDR3 reads CASSRGVNTEAFF. The CDR3 coding sequence is TGTGCCAGCAGCCGGGGGGTGAACACTGAAGCTTTCTTT.

The sample holds one count of this clone. The rearrangement uses TRBV28 and TRBJ1-6; D unclear. The V end lost 4 bases, the J end lost 8 bases, and 9 bases lay between the germline ends. The CDR3 totals 13 residues. Germline values: CDR1 MDHEN, CDR2 SYDVKM. CDR3 sequence reads: CASSSVLYSPLHF. DNA for the CDR3: TGTGCCAGCAGTTCCGTATTGTATTCACCCCTCCACTTT.

The chain is built from TRBV9 and TRBJ1-2; the match to TRBD1 covers 9 bases. In germline, CDR1 is SGDLS, CDR2 YYNGEE. Trimming removed 0 bases from V and 7 bases from J; junction bases left unmatched: 7. This CDR3 has 15 amino acids. CDR3 protein: CASSVGMGQGFGYTF. CDR3 coding DNA: TGTGCCAGCAGCGTAGGGATGGGACAGGGCTTTGGCTACACCTTC.

This sequence joins TRBV11-3 and TRBJ1-2; D possibly corresponds to TRBD1 (6 bases). The germline V and J ends were trimmed by 1 base and 5 bases, with 17 bases remaining between them. CDR1 is SGHNT, CDR2 YENEEA, per germline. The CDR3 covers 16 residues. This chain's CDR3 is CASSLGGLQGKYGYTF. CDR3 in DNA: TGTGCCAGCAGCTTAGGAGGTTTGCAGGGGAAATATGGCTACACCTTC.

The chain carries TRBV7-7 and TRBJ2-7; D is perhaps TRBD1 or TRBD2 (5 bases each). Trimming removed 5 bases at V and 2 bases at J, with 16 bases between. CDR1 and CDR2 from the germline V gene are SSHAT and FNYEAQ (reference sequence). The CDR3 consists of 15 residues. CDR3 bases: TGTGCCAGCAGCCCGTCCCCGGGGCGGGCCTACGAGCAGTACTTC. Translated: CASSPSPGRAYEQYF.

The chain has TRBV30 and TRBJ2-4, with D possibly TRBD1 on 5 matching bases. Per germline, CDR1 GTSNPN and CDR2 SVGIG (reference sequence). The CDR3 totals 15 residues. V lost 0 bases and J 3 bases, leaving 12 bases between the germline ends. DNA for the CDR3: TGTGCCTGGAGTGTAAGTCAGGGCGGCAAAAACATTCAGTACTTC. The encoded protein is CAWSVSQGGKNIQYF.

The chain is built from TRBV6-2 or TRBV6-3 and TRBJ2-7; no reliable D call. The CDR3 runs 11 residues. The germline V gene has CDR1 MNHEY and CDR2 SVGEGT. V lost 6 bases, J lost 2 bases, and 5 bases lay in between. This CDR3 reads CASSNAYEQYF. For the CDR3, the DNA is TGTGCCAGCAGCAACGCCTACGAGCAGTACTTC.

J is TRBJ1-4 and V is TRBV3-1 (or the pseudogene TRBV3-2), with no clear D. CDR1 and CDR2 (germline): LGHDT, YNNKEL (reference sequence). V lost 2 bases to trimming and J lost 0 bases, with 10 bases between them. This CDR3 region has 16 residues. As DNA, the CDR3 is TGTGCCAGCAGCCAACTCATCCACACAACTAATGAAAAACTGTTTTTT. Its translation is CASSQLIHTTNEKLFF.

The sample holds one count of this clone. This chain connects TRBV29-1 to TRBJ1-2; 7 nucleotides align to TRBD1. CDR1 is SQVTM, CDR2 ANQGSEA, per germline. CDR3 length: 14 amino acids. V was clipped by 6 bases and J by 5 bases; unmatched bases: 12. CDR3 loop: CSVPRRQGEYGYTF. The CDR3 DNA sequence: TGCAGCGTACCCCGGAGACAGGGCGAATATGGCTACACCTTC.

This chain links TRBV7-6 with TRBJ2-7, with D tentatively TRBD1 (5 bases). The germline gives CDR1 SGHVS, CDR2 FNYEAQ. This CDR3 has 16 amino acids. V lost 1 base and J 0 bases, leaving 13 bases between the germline ends. The CDR3 nucleotides are TGTGCCAGCAGCTTAGTACAAGACAGTTCCTCCTACGAGCAGTACTTC. Amino acid sequence: CASSLVQDSSSYEQYF.

The chain joins TRBV5-1 to TRBJ2-7; D unclear. This CDR3 is 14 amino acids long. The V and J ends lost 0 bases and 1 base respectively, with 8 bases between them. In germline, CDR1 is SGHRS, CDR2 YFSETQ. CDR3 sequence reads: CASSLEPPSYEQYF. The CDR3 DNA follows: TGCGCCAGCAGCTTGGAACCGCCATCCTACGAGCAGTACTTC.

This chain links TRBV29-1 with TRBJ1-1; 7 nucleotides align to TRBD1. V shed 6 bases, J shed 3 bases, and the junction held 10 bases outside the gene matches. The V gene's germline CDR1 is SQVTM and CDR2 ANQGSEA. The CDR3 has 14 amino acids. As DNA, the CDR3 is TGCAGCGTCGATCAGGGGGGAGACTACACTGAAGCTTTCTTT. This encodes CSVDQGGDYTEAFF.

This clone was counted a few times. The J gene is TRBJ1-1, the V gene TRBV3-1 (or the pseudogene TRBV3-2); 8 bases line up with TRBD1. Germline V gene data show CDR1 as LGHDT and CDR2 as YNNKEL (reference sequence). The CDR3 has 13 amino acids. V lost 3 bases and J lost 10; bases outside the gene matches: 7. In DNA form, the CDR3 reads TGTGCCAGCAGCCACCCACCCGACAGGGGAGCTTTCTTT. This translates into CASSHPPDRGAFF.

This clone was detected only a few times. The chain joins TRBV13 to TRBJ2-2, with TRBD1 identical over 7 bases. The V gene's germline CDR1 is PRHDT and CDR2 FYEKMQ (reference sequence). There are 16 residues in the CDR3. Unmatched junction bases numbered 5, after V lost 4 bases and J lost 0 bases. CDR3 loop: CASSSRDRPNTGELFF. The CDR3 DNA sequence: TGTGCCAGCAGCTCCAGGGACAGACCGAACACCGGGGAGCTGTTTTTT.

This clone has only one observation. Other nucleotide sequences in the sample specify the same CDR3. The V call is TRBV3-1 (or the pseudogene TRBV3-2), the J call TRBJ1-5; the D is unclear. This CDR3 contains 13 residues. The V gene lost 1 base and the J gene lost 7 bases, with 8 bases spanning the gap. Germline V lookup: CDR1 LGHDT, CDR2 YNNKEL (reference sequence). This chain's CDR3 is CASSQAVSQPQHF. The CDR3 DNA reads as TGTGCCAGCAGCCAAGCGGTATCACAGCCCCAGCATTTT.

V gene TRBV5-1 combines with J gene TRBJ2-4; perhaps TRBD1 as D (6 bases). The germline V and J ends were trimmed by 3 bases and 8 bases, with 15 bases remaining between them. CDR3 size: 14 residues. Germline values: CDR1 SGHRS, CDR2 YFSETQ. The CDR3 loop reads CASSYQGPLDIQYF. CDR3 bases: TGCGCCAGCAGCTACCAGGGGCCGTTGGACATTCAGTACTTC.

V usage is TRBV5-1 and J usage is TRBJ2-7, with D possibly being TRBD2 (6 bases). V lost 0 bases to trimming and J lost 3 bases, with 10 bases between them. Germline lookup yields CDR1 SGHRS and CDR2 YFSETQ. The CDR3 spans 14 residues. In nucleotides, the CDR3 is TGCGCCAGCAGCTTGGGGGGACTCCACTACGAGCAGTACTTC. Protein sequence: CASSLGGLHYEQYF.

The CDR3 reads CASSLGQGIDYGYTF. CDR3 coding DNA: TGTGCCAGCAGCTTAGGACAGGGGATCGACTATGGCTACACCTTC. The V call is TRBV5-4, the J call TRBJ1-2; TRBD1 matches 9 bases. Germline CDR1 SGHNT, CDR2 YYREEE (reference sequence). This CDR3 region has 15 residues. Trimming at V came to 2 bases and at J to 3 bases, leaving 5 bases not matched to a gene. The full variable domain, completed using reference TRBV5-4 and TRBJ1-2, is ETGVTQSPTHLIKTRGQQVTLRCSSQSGHNTVSWYQQALGQGPQFIFQYYREEENGRGNFPPRFSGLQFPNYSSELNVNALELDDSALYLCASSLGQGIDYGYTFGSGTRLTVV.

Sample share makes this clone medium-sized. The V and J genes are TRBV12-3 or TRBV12-4 and TRBJ1-1; the D gene is possibly TRBD1 (5 bases). The CDR3 length is 13 residues. V dropped 5 bases and J dropped 0 bases, with 7 bases sitting between them. The CDR3 loop reads CASSVGVNTEAFF. CDR3 coding DNA: TGTGCCAGCAGTGTGGGGGTGAACACTGAAGCTTTCTTT.

The genes are TRBV9 and TRBJ2-1; 11 bases are shared with TRBD2. CDR3 size: 18 residues. The V and J ends lost 2 bases and 2 bases, in that order; junction bases with no gene match: 9. Germline V CDR1 and CDR2: SGDLS, YYNGEE. The CDR3 region is CASSVSSGGHSTYNEQFF. CDR3 DNA: TGTGCCAGCAGCGTCTCTAGCGGGGGGCACTCTACCTACAATGAGCAGTTCTTC.

This chain connects TRBV7-9 to TRBJ1-6; D gene ambiguous. Between the trimmed V and J ends, which lost 7 bases and 8 bases, there was a span of 18 bases. Germline V lookup: CDR1 SEHNR, CDR2 FQNEAQ (reference sequence). The CDR3 has 15 residues. CDR3 in DNA: TGTGCCAGCACCCACTCACCTACATGGGATTCACCCCTCCACTTT. Protein: CASTHSPTWDSPLHF.